The 7 T cell receptor beta chains below come from one sample, sequenced in a study of graft-versus-host responses after intestinal transplantation. Method: immunoSEQ multiplex PCR; TCRdb's copy keeps in-frame clones and lacks some. This table holds tens of thousands of clones, 90% to 95% found once. Material: PBMCs, obtained 16 days after intestinal transplant. The receptors shown here come from a human patient who received an intestinal transplant, so some T cells may come from the graft donor.

This chain links TRBV13 with TRBJ1-5; D might be TRBD1 (5 bases). This CDR3 spans 16 amino acids. Germline V gene lookup returns CDR1 PRHDT and CDR2 FYEKMQ (reference sequence). The V end lost 6 bases, the J end lost 0 bases, and 15 bases lay between the germline ends. As DNA, the CDR3 is TGTGCCAGCAGTTCACGCCGGGACGGTAGCAATCAGCCCCAGCATTTT. It specifies CASSSRRDGSNQPQHF.

The genes are TRBV28 and TRBJ2-7, with TRBD1 matching 11 bases. Germline assignment: CDR1 MDHEN and CDR2 SYDVKM. Losses at the gene ends were 1 base for V and 6 bases for J; bases not matched to a gene: 8. The CDR3 runs to 16 residues. DNA for the CDR3: TGTGCCAGCAGTTTATCGAGGACAGGGGGCTATGGCGAGCAGTACTTC. It specifies CASSLSRTGGYGEQYF.

The chain carries TRBV5-5 and TRBJ2-1; possibly TRBD1 for D (5 bases). This CDR3 is built from 16 residues. With 1 base removed from V and 6 bases from J, the gap between germline ends came to 17 bases. The germline V gene encodes CDR1 SGHKS and CDR2 YYEKEE (reference sequence). This CDR3 is CASSLFRVRLVNEQFF. CDR3 bases: TGTGCCAGCAGCTTGTTCAGGGTCCGGTTGGTCAATGAGCAGTTCTTC.

This rearrangement joins TRBV4-2 to TRBJ2-7; D unresolved. CDR1 is LGHNA, CDR2 YNFKEQ, per germline. The V gene lost 5 bases and the J gene lost 3 bases, with 5 bases spanning the gap. The CDR3 consists of 11 residues. The CDR3 spells CASSGGYEQYF. CDR3 bases: TGTGCCAGCAGCGGCGGCTACGAGCAGTACTTC.

The chain combines TRBV5-1 with TRBJ2-7, with D maybe TRBD2 (6 bases). CDR1 and CDR2 from the germline V gene are SGHRS and YFSETQ. This CDR3 has 13 residues. V gave up 2 bases and J gave up 0 bases, with 6 bases separating them. CDR3 nucleotides: TGCGCCAGCAGCTTCGGGGGCTCCTACGAGCAGTACTTC. Protein: CASSFGGSYEQYF.

This chain uses TRBV5-8 with TRBJ1-2, with D unclear. The CDR3 sequence is 16 residues long. V shed 4 bases and J shed 4 bases, with 20 bases lying between them. CDR1 is SGHTS and CDR2 is YDEGEE in the germline V gene. The chain's CDR3 is CASSTSWGGAFYGYTF. The CDR3 DNA is TGTGCCAGCAGCACATCCTGGGGAGGAGCCTTCTATGGCTACACCTTC.

In the case of this clone: Other DNA variants within this sample encode the same CDR3. The V call is TRBV27, the J call TRBJ2-1, with unresolved D. Germline values: CDR1 MNHEY, CDR2 SMNVEV (reference sequence). The V end was cut by 6 bases, the J end by 4 bases, with 4 bases between. The CDR3 totals 11 residues. The CDR3: CASRVYNEQFF. Written as DNA, the CDR3 is TGTGCCAGCAGAGTATACAATGAGCAGTTCTTC.